This passage covers 3 T cell receptor beta chains from one sample sequenced in a study of CD8 T cells in ankylosing spondylitis. TCRdb re-analysed the 5' RACE reads in MiXCR, keeping a single row per CDR3 protein. This table has more than 150,000 distinct CDR3 sequences, approximately 10% appearing once. Material for sequencing was blood, either unsorted or a sorted T cell fraction (not recorded which). These receptors all stem from a male donor with ankylosing spondylitis or in good health (not recorded which).

This clonotype was picked up many times. The CDR3 is CASSTRGQGTEAFF. CDR3 bases: TGCGCCAGCAGTACCAGGGGGCAGGGCACTGAAGCTTTCTTT. J is TRBJ1-1 and V is TRBV5-1; 8 nucleotides line up with TRBD1. There are 14 residues in the CDR3. J gave up 4 bases and V 5 bases, and 7 bases lay outside the gene matches. CDR1 is SGHRS and CDR2 is YFSETQ in the germline V gene.

The sample holds many counts of this clonotype. The V and J genes are TRBV7-9 and TRBJ2-7, with D possibly TRBD1 on 5 matching bases. Germline assignment: CDR1 SEHNR and CDR2 FQNEAQ (reference sequence). CDR3 length: 15 residues. With 4 bases removed from V and 2 bases from J, the gap between germline ends came to 15 bases. The CDR3 loop reads CASSSNRDRAYEQYF. The CDR3 bases are TGTGCCAGCAGCTCCAACCGAGACAGAGCCTACGAGCAGTACTTC.

Concerning this clonotype: A much larger clone sits a single nucleotide away, making a read error possible. The V and J genes are TRBV6-1 and TRBJ1-3; D not resolved. The CDR3 covers 15 residues. CDR1 is MNHNS and CDR2 is SASEGT in the germline V gene. CDR3 amino acids: CTSTEVLSSGNTIYF. The CDR3 DNA follows: TGTACCAGCACCGAGGTTTTGAGCTCTGGAAACACCATATATTTT.